The rows below give T cell receptor beta chains drawn from one sample of a study of T cell responses to AZD1222 COVID-19 vaccine. Some clones are missing from TCRdb's copy, which holds only in-frame ones; the method was immunoSEQ multiplex PCR. Counted here are around 70,000 clones, nearly 90% occurring once; the ten biggest clones make up around 1.2%. This specimen was peripheral blood, taken 28 days after the second AZD1222 dose. These receptors originate from an adult who received the AZD1222 COVID-19 vaccine. Both conserved end residues are part of each CDR3. Fields, in order: CDR3 DNA, CDR3 protein, D gene, V gene, J gene, clone size. The D gene is left open where the match is weak. Not all rows give a size; the values are once, few, many and, for expanded clones, a class.

cdr3_nt: TGTGCCAGCAGCCACGGGGACTTCTACAATGAGCAGTTCTTC
cdr3_aa: CASSHGDFYNEQFF
d_call: NA
v_call: TRBV3-1/TRBV3-2
j_call: TRBJ2-1
clone_size: NA

cdr3_nt: TGCGCCAGCAGCCTCGGACTAGTCGACTACAATGAGCAGTTCTTC
cdr3_aa: CASSLGLVDYNEQFF
d_call: TRBD2
v_call: TRBV5-1
j_call: TRBJ2-1
clone_size: NA

cdr3_nt: TGCGCCAGCAGCCAAGATTACGGGAGGCAGGGGGTTTCTGGAAACACCATATATTTT
cdr3_aa: CASSQDYGRQGVSGNTIYF
d_call: TRBD1
v_call: TRBV4-3
j_call: TRBJ1-3
clone_size: NA

cdr3_nt: TGTGCCAGCAGTTTGGTACTTGGACTGGCGGGTAGCAATCAGCCCCAGCATTTT
cdr3_aa: CASSLVLGLAGSNQPQHF
d_call: NA
v_call: TRBV6-2/TRBV6-3
j_call: TRBJ1-5
clone_size: once

cdr3_nt: TGCAGCGTTGAACCGCTAGCGGTGCAGAGCTCCTACAATGAGCAGTTCTTC
cdr3_aa: CSVEPLAVQSSYNEQFF
d_call: TRBD2
v_call: TRBV29-1
j_call: TRBJ2-1
clone_size: NA

cdr3_nt: TGTGCCAGCAGCTTAAACATGGGAGCGGGAGGGCTCGAGCAGTACTTC
cdr3_aa: CASSLNMGAGGLEQYF
d_call: TRBD2
v_call: TRBV11-1
j_call: TRBJ2-7
clone_size: NA

cdr3_nt: TGTGCCAGCATGGGGAATAATTCACCCCTCCACTTT
cdr3_aa: CASMGNNSPLHF
d_call: NA
v_call: TRBV27
j_call: TRBJ1-6
clone_size: NA

cdr3_nt: TGTGCCAGCAGCCTCAGCGGGAACTACAATGAGCAGTTCTTC
cdr3_aa: CASSLSGNYNEQFF
d_call: TRBD2
v_call: TRBV27
j_call: TRBJ2-1
clone_size: NA

cdr3_nt: TGTGCCAGCAGTGAAGGACAGTCCGAAAATGAAAAACTGTTTTTT
cdr3_aa: CASSEGQSENEKLFF
d_call: NA
v_call: TRBV6-4
j_call: TRBJ1-4
clone_size: NA

cdr3_nt: TGCGCCAGCAGCCCACGTGGTGCGGGAGCCTCCTACGAGCAGTACTTC
cdr3_aa: CASSPRGAGASYEQYF
d_call: TRBD2
v_call: TRBV5-1
j_call: TRBJ2-7
clone_size: NA

cdr3_nt: TGTGCCAGCAGGACTAGTTCCTCCTACGAGCAGTACTTC
cdr3_aa: CASRTSSSYEQYF
d_call: NA
v_call: TRBV11-2
j_call: TRBJ2-7
clone_size: NA

cdr3_nt: TGTGCCAGCAGCCCTCGGACTAGCGGGCCCCAAGAGACCCAGTACTTC
cdr3_aa: CASSPRTSGPQETQYF
d_call: TRBD2
v_call: TRBV11-2
j_call: TRBJ2-5
clone_size: NA

cdr3_nt: TGTGCCAGCAGTCCCCGACAGGGTAGGATCAATCAGCCCCAGCATTTT
cdr3_aa: CASSPRQGRINQPQHF
d_call: TRBD1
v_call: TRBV2
j_call: TRBJ1-5
clone_size: NA

cdr3_nt: TGTGCCAGCAGCGAACAGGGGGCGCCCCGAGAGCAGTACTTC
cdr3_aa: CASSEQGAPREQYF
d_call: TRBD1
v_call: TRBV13
j_call: TRBJ2-7
clone_size: NA

cdr3_nt: TGTGCCAGCAGTGAAGATTGGGGTGGCAATCAGCCCCAGCATTTT
cdr3_aa: CASSEDWGGNQPQHF
d_call: NA
v_call: TRBV2
j_call: TRBJ1-5
clone_size: NA

cdr3_nt: TGTGCCAGCAGGAACTGGGGGAACACTGAAGCTTTCTTT
cdr3_aa: CASRNWGNTEAFF
d_call: NA
v_call: TRBV6-6
j_call: TRBJ1-1
clone_size: NA

cdr3_nt: TGTGCCAGCAGTCCCGAGGACAGGTCCTCCGCTAACTATGGCTACACCTTC
cdr3_aa: CASSPEDRSSANYGYTF
d_call: TRBD1
v_call: TRBV27
j_call: TRBJ1-2
clone_size: few

cdr3_nt: TGTGCCAGCTCACCACCCGGGGCCTCCTACGAGCAGTACTTC
cdr3_aa: CASSPPGASYEQYF
d_call: NA
v_call: TRBV18
j_call: TRBJ2-7
clone_size: few

cdr3_nt: TGTGCCACCAGCAGAGTTGAGGGGCTAGGGGGCTACACCTTC
cdr3_aa: CATSRVEGLGGYTF
d_call: NA
v_call: TRBV15
j_call: TRBJ1-2
clone_size: NA

cdr3_nt: TGTGCCAGCAGCCCCGGCCCTAGCAATCAGCCCCAGCATTTT
cdr3_aa: CASSPGPSNQPQHF
d_call: NA
v_call: TRBV7-2
j_call: TRBJ1-5
clone_size: NA

cdr3_nt: TGCGCCAGCAGCCAAGATATGGGTAATCAGCCCCAGCATTTT
cdr3_aa: CASSQDMGNQPQHF
d_call: NA
v_call: TRBV4-3
j_call: TRBJ1-5
clone_size: NA

cdr3_nt: TGTGCCAGCAGTTTATCTCACGTACGGAAGGAGACCCAGTACTTC
cdr3_aa: CASSLSHVRKETQYF
d_call: NA
v_call: TRBV2
j_call: TRBJ2-5
clone_size: few

cdr3_nt: TGTGCCAGCAGCGCAGGGGACCATTACAATGAGCAGTTCTTC
cdr3_aa: CASSAGDHYNEQFF
d_call: NA
v_call: TRBV5-8
j_call: TRBJ2-1
clone_size: NA

cdr3_nt: TGTGCCAGCAGCGTAGATAAGGGTTTCAGCTCCTACAATGAGCAGTTCTTC
cdr3_aa: CASSVDKGFSSYNEQFF
d_call: NA
v_call: TRBV9
j_call: TRBJ2-1
clone_size: NA

cdr3_nt: TGTGCCAGCAGCCCCCCGGGACAGGGACATCAGTACTTC
cdr3_aa: CASSPPGQGHQYF
d_call: TRBD1
v_call: TRBV6-2/TRBV6-3
j_call: TRBJ2-7
clone_size: NA

cdr3_nt: TGTGCCAGCAGTTTAGGTTACTCCTACGAGCAGTACTTC
cdr3_aa: CASSLGYSYEQYF
d_call: NA
v_call: TRBV12-3/TRBV12-4
j_call: TRBJ2-7
clone_size: NA

cdr3_nt: TGTGCCAGCAGCGTAGAATGGGGGCCGGTTCCCATTCAGTACTTC
cdr3_aa: CASSVEWGPVPIQYF
d_call: NA
v_call: TRBV9
j_call: TRBJ2-4
clone_size: once

cdr3_nt: TGTGCCAGTAGACCCGTTATGTCCGAAGCTTTCTTT
cdr3_aa: CASRPVMSEAFF
d_call: NA
v_call: TRBV19
j_call: TRBJ1-1
clone_size: NA

cdr3_nt: TGTGCCAGCAGCCGGGGACAGGGGCCGAACAATGAGCAGTTCTTC
cdr3_aa: CASSRGQGPNNEQFF
d_call: TRBD1
v_call: TRBV3-1/TRBV3-2
j_call: TRBJ2-1
clone_size: NA

cdr3_nt: TGTGCCACCGGACAGGTCACCGGGGAGCTGTTTTTT
cdr3_aa: CATGQVTGELFF
d_call: TRBD1
v_call: TRBV10-3
j_call: TRBJ2-2
clone_size: NA

cdr3_nt: TGTGCCAGCAGTTACTCGAGCAGGGGTAACACTGAAGCTTTCTTT
cdr3_aa: CASSYSSRGNTEAFF
d_call: NA
v_call: TRBV6-5
j_call: TRBJ1-1
clone_size: NA

cdr3_nt: TGTGCCTGGAGCCGGGACAGCGTCCATCAGCCCCAGCATTTT
cdr3_aa: CAWSRDSVHQPQHF
d_call: TRBD1
v_call: TRBV30
j_call: TRBJ1-5
clone_size: NA

cdr3_nt: TGTGCCAGTAGCCCGACAGGGGGCAGAGAAAAACTGTTTTTT
cdr3_aa: CASSPTGGREKLFF
d_call: TRBD1
v_call: TRBV19
j_call: TRBJ1-4
clone_size: NA

cdr3_nt: TGTGCCAGTAGTAAGGACCGTCCGGGACTAGGTTTGGGGGTTGTGGAGCAGTACTTC
cdr3_aa: CASSKDRPGLGLGVVEQYF
d_call: TRBD2
v_call: TRBV19
j_call: TRBJ2-7
clone_size: NA

cdr3_nt: TGTGCCATCAGTGAGGACAGGGGTCTGGATGAAAAACTGTTTTTT
cdr3_aa: CAISEDRGLDEKLFF
d_call: TRBD1
v_call: TRBV10-3
j_call: TRBJ1-4
clone_size: NA

cdr3_nt: TGTGCCAGTTCCGGGACTGACGCGTCCGAGCAGTACTTC
cdr3_aa: CASSGTDASEQYF
d_call: NA
v_call: TRBV19
j_call: TRBJ2-7
clone_size: NA

cdr3_nt: TGTGCCAGCAGCCCCCTGACTGGGGCTAGCGGGCAAGAGACCCAGTACTTC
cdr3_aa: CASSPLTGASGQETQYF
d_call: TRBD2
v_call: TRBV3-1/TRBV3-2
j_call: TRBJ2-5
clone_size: NA

cdr3_nt: TGTGCCTGGAGTGTCGGCGTACAGGGTCAGCCCCAGCATTTT
cdr3_aa: CAWSVGVQGQPQHF
d_call: NA
v_call: TRBV30
j_call: TRBJ1-5
clone_size: NA

cdr3_nt: TGTGCCAGTCTCGGTGGGAGTGGGTCCTACAATGAGCAGTTCTTC
cdr3_aa: CASLGGSGSYNEQFF
d_call: NA
v_call: TRBV19
j_call: TRBJ2-1
clone_size: few